A single sample gave rise to the 5 T cell receptor beta chains below, sequenced in a study of cytomegalovirus exposure and HLA in healthy donors. The PCR made use of 60 Vbeta and 13 Jbeta primers. Data came from immunoSEQ multiplex PCR; TCRdb stores just in-frame clones and leaves some out. Here the sample spans around 130,000 clones, roughly 66% being singletons. Sequencing was carried out using PBMCs. The receptors shown here come from a man between 18 and 35 years old in good health and CMV-seronegative.

The chain uses TRBV5-1 and TRBJ1-2; TRBD1 matches 7 bases. The V and J ends lost 4 bases and 4 bases, in that order; junction bases with no gene match: 4. Germline CDR1 reads SGHRS; CDR2 reads YFSETQ. The CDR3 loop spans 13 amino acids. The chain's CDR3 is CASSETGAYGYTF. CDR3 DNA sequence: TGCGCCAGCAGCGAAACAGGGGCCTATGGCTACACCTTC.

The gene calls are TRBV19 and TRBJ2-7, with TRBD2 matching over 12 bases. V shed 5 bases and J 7 bases; nucleotides not matched to a gene: 9. The CDR3 has 15 amino acids. Germline CDR1 reads LNHDA; CDR2 reads SQIVND (reference sequence). Here the CDR3 DNA reads TGTGCCAGTAGTGTTGGACTAGCGGGACGGGGGGAGCAGTACTTC. Protein product: CASSVGLAGRGEQYF.

This clone has just a few counts. This chain links TRBV5-1 with TRBJ2-1, with 10 bases identical to TRBD2. V was pared by 3 bases and J by 8 bases, with 2 bases of the junction left unmatched. In germline, CDR1 is SGHRS, CDR2 YFSETQ. The CDR3 consists of 13 residues. This chain's CDR3 is CASSSSGSYEQFF. As DNA, the CDR3 is TGCGCCAGCAGCTCTAGCGGGAGCTATGAGCAGTTCTTC.

This clone was found a few times. This sequence joins TRBV6-5 and TRBJ2-1, with TRBD2 identical over 8 bases. Losses at the gene ends were 7 bases for V and 3 bases for J; bases not matched to a gene: 5. CDR3 length: 14 amino acids. The germline V gene encodes CDR1 MNHEY and CDR2 SVGAGI. DNA of the CDR3: TGTGCCAGCAACCGGGGGGGAGGCTACAATGAGCAGTTCTTC. This translates into CASNRGGGYNEQFF.

The chain is built from TRBV5-6 and TRBJ2-1, with D perhaps TRBD1 (5 bases). This CDR3 comprises 13 residues. Germline CDR1 is SGHDT and CDR2 is YYEEEE. Trimming stripped 0 bases from V and 6 bases from J, with 7 bases between. CDR3 bases: TGTGCCAGCAGCTTGGTCAGGGTCAATGAGCAGTTCTTC. Translating gives CASSLVRVNEQFF.